These 20 T cell receptor beta chains were sequenced from one sample in a study of T cells in Graves' hyperthyroidism and ophthalmopathy. Amplified regions were TCR beta CDR3 sequences from RNA transcripts. First-round RT-PCR with HTBI primers amplified the TCR CDR3 region. TCRdb re-called the multiplex PCR reads with MiXCR, one entry per CDR3 protein. The repertoire consists of about 710,000 distinct CDR3 sequences, with about 15% occurring once and the leading ten covering 8.4%. What was sequenced was blood. The receptor set was obtained from a man between 18 and 29 years old with Graves' hyperthyroidism.

This clonotype was counted between two and nine times. CDR3 region: CASSFYRRGNTIYF. CDR3 DNA: TGTGCCAGCAGCTTTTACCGGAGGGGAAACACCATATATTTT. The rearrangement links TRBV7-2 to TRBJ1-3; the D is unclear. Trimming stripped 3 bases from V and 4 bases from J, with 10 bases between. Germline values: CDR1 SGHTA, CDR2 FQGNSA. This CDR3 spans 14 amino acids.

CDR3 sequence: CASSLTPSDVRSYEQYF. The CDR3 DNA sequence: TGTGCCAGCAGTTTAACACCCTCGGATGTCAGATCCTACGAGCAGTACTTC. The rearrangement uses TRBV27 and TRBJ2-7; D unclear. Germline assignment: CDR1 MNHEY and CDR2 SMNVEV (reference sequence). V was pared by 2 bases and J by 1 base, with 18 bases between. The CDR3 totals 17 residues.

V is TRBV27 and J is TRBJ2-6; D gene uncertain. V lost 2 bases and J 0 bases, leaving 14 bases between the germline ends. The germline V gene has CDR1 MNHEY and CDR2 SMNVEV (reference sequence). The CDR3 covers 18 residues. DNA for the CDR3: TGTGCCAGCAGTTTAAGGACCTTCTCGAGCTCTGGGGCCAACGTCCTGACTTTC. Protein product: CASSLRTFSSSGANVLTF.

The chain links TRBV10-3 to TRBJ2-1; 9 bases fit TRBD2. V lost 8 bases and J lost 8; bases outside the gene matches: 13. From germline, CDR1 is ENHRY and CDR2 SYGVKD. CDR3 length: 15 amino acids. CDR3 DNA: TGTGCCATCCGGCAAGTGGCGGGAGGGCCTTATGAGCAGTTCTTC. It codes for CAIRQVAGGPYEQFF.

The sample holds a few counts of this clonotype. The chain carries TRBV20-1 and TRBJ2-1; tentative D call: TRBD1 (5 bases). Trimming stripped 0 bases from V and 8 bases from J, with 14 bases between. CDR3 length equals 14 residues. Germline CDR1 and CDR2: DFQATT and SNEGSKA (reference sequence). The CDR3 region is CSARDQAGPHEQFF. In DNA, the CDR3 is TGCAGTGCTAGAGATCAGGCAGGGCCACATGAGCAGTTCTTC.

The chain uses TRBV6-1 and TRBJ2-7, with a weak D call TRBD1 (6 bases). V was clipped by 6 bases and J by 6 bases, with 12 bases between them. The CDR3 runs 12 residues. CDR1 and CDR2 from the germline V gene are MNHNS and SASEGT. CDR3 nucleotides: TGTGCCAGCAGCTCAACAGGGCTCGAGCAGTACTTC. This translates into CASSSTGLEQYF.

V and J are TRBV28 and TRBJ2-3; 10 bases match TRBD2. Germline V CDR1 and CDR2: MDHEN, SYDVKM. With V trimmed by 6 bases and J by 13 bases, 19 bases remained unmatched. The CDR3 contains 16 residues. In DNA form, the CDR3 reads TGTGCCAGCAGCTCCGGGACTAGCGCTTCCCAACTAGCCGAGTATTTT. It encodes CASSSGTSASQLAEYF.

CDR3 sequence (DNA): TGCGCCTTATTCCCCCGGACTAGCTCTTACGAGCAGTACTTC. Its translation: CALFPRTSSYEQYF. The chain couples TRBV4-3 to TRBJ2-7, with 8 bases lining up with TRBD2. The junction had 13 bases not matched to a gene; V was cut back by 11 bases and J by 4 bases. The CDR3 has 14 residues. Germline V gene data show CDR1 as LGHNA and CDR2 as YSLEER.

This clonotype appeared many times. The chain joins TRBV30 to TRBJ2-1; D may be TRBD1 (5 bases). Trimming removed 5 bases from V and 6 bases from J, with 11 bases in between. CDR1 and CDR2 from the germline V gene are GTSNPN and SVGIG (reference sequence). This CDR3 has 12 residues. This CDR3 is CAWQPTVNEQFF. The CDR3, as DNA: TGTGCCTGGCAACCGACAGTCAATGAGCAGTTCTTC.

This clonotype was recorded a few times. V and J are TRBV3-1 and TRBJ2-7, with a tentative D call TRBD2 (5 bases). V lost 1 base and J lost 3, with 10 bases in between. This CDR3 comprises 14 residues. Germline-derived CDR1 and CDR2 are LGHDT and YNNKEL (reference sequence). Here the CDR3 DNA reads TGTGCCAGCAGCCAAGTAACTAGTATCTACGAGCAGTACTTC. This sequence encodes CASSQVTSIYEQYF.

Many counts were recorded for this clonotype. The V gene is TRBV2, the J gene TRBJ2-1; 8 bases are a match to TRBD2. CDR1 and CDR2 from the germline V gene are SNHLY and FYNNEI. Trimming took 10 bases from V and 1 from J; bases not matched to a gene: 9. CDR3 size: 15 residues. CDR3 amino acids: CATKTGGGSYNEQFF. CDR3 coding DNA: TGTGCCACCAAAACCGGGGGGGGTTCCTACAATGAGCAGTTCTTC.

This chain uses TRBV18 with TRBJ2-5; 12 nucleotides agree with TRBD2. Trimming at V came to 4 bases and at J to 2 bases, leaving 5 bases not matched to a gene. This CDR3 is built from 16 residues. The germline CDR1 and CDR2 sequences are KGHSH and LQKENI. The CDR3 loop is CASSLGLAGKQETQYF. In DNA form, the CDR3 reads TGTGCCAGCTCACTTGGACTAGCGGGAAAACAAGAGACCCAGTACTTC.

This clonotype was recorded many times. Being one base from a much bigger clone, this may be a read error. The V gene is TRBV7-6, the J gene TRBJ2-3; D is unresolved. Trimming pared 5 bases from V and 0 bases from J, leaving 3 bases between. Germline V gives CDR1 SGHVS, CDR2 FNYEAQ. There are 12 residues in the CDR3. CDR3 in amino acids: CASSMSTDTQYF. Written as DNA, the CDR3 is TGTGCCAGCAGCATGAGCACAGATACGCAGTATTTT.

This clonotype came up many times. The rearrangement joins TRBV11-3 to TRBJ1-1; D is uncertain. CDR3 length: 15 amino acids. Trimming removed 0 bases at V and 6 bases at J, with 14 bases between. Germline V gene data show CDR1 as SGHNT and CDR2 as YENEEA. CDR3: CASSLEYQGWAEAFF. CDR3 nucleotide sequence: TGTGCCAGCAGCTTAGAATATCAAGGGTGGGCTGAAGCTTTCTTT.

This clonotype was seen a few times. The chain links TRBV5-5 to TRBJ2-5, with D perhaps being TRBD1 or TRBD2 (6 bases each). The V gene lost 0 bases and the J gene lost 7 bases, with 19 bases spanning the gap. From germline, CDR1 is SGHKS and CDR2 YYEKEE (reference sequence). The CDR3 consists of 16 residues. CDR3 sequence: CASSLVQGGSLGTQYF. CDR3 sequence (DNA): TGTGCCAGCAGCTTGGTACAGGGAGGAAGCCTGGGGACCCAGTACTTC.

In this sample, this clonotype turned up many times. This chain connects TRBV2 to TRBJ1-4; no definite D call. Germline-derived CDR1 and CDR2 are SNHLY and FYNNEI. The germline V and J ends were trimmed by 5 bases and 10 bases, with 17 bases remaining between them. The CDR3 loop spans 14 amino acids. CDR3 DNA: TGTGCCAGCAGTCGACCGAACTTAAGTCGAAAACTGTTTTTT. Translated, it gives CASSRPNLSRKLFF.

This clonotype has just one count. The rearrangement uses TRBV30 and TRBJ2-2; 7 nucleotides agree with TRBD1. The CDR3 loop spans 15 amino acids. Germline values: CDR1 GTSNPN, CDR2 SVGIG (reference sequence). Trimming at V came to 2 bases and at J to 7 bases, leaving 10 bases not matched to a gene. The CDR3 DNA reads TGTGCCTGGAGTATAACGACAGGGTTGGTCGGGGAGCTGTTTTTT. Amino acid sequence: CAWSITTGLVGELFF.

This clonotype turned up a few times. J is TRBJ2-5 and V is TRBV6-1, with 7 bases fitting TRBD2. CDR1 and CDR2 from the germline V gene are MNHNS and SASEGT. The CDR3 has 15 amino acids. The V and J ends lost 0 bases and 1 base, in that order; junction bases with no gene match: 2. In DNA, the CDR3 is TGTGCCAGCAGTGAAGCGGGGGGGATCCAAGAGACCCAGTACTTC. This gives the protein CASSEAGGIQETQYF.

With regard to this clonotype: A much larger clone is a single base away; this may be a read error. This chain links TRBV10-3 with TRBJ2-1; 11 nucleotides agree with TRBD2. Looked up from germline, CDR1 is ENHRY and CDR2 is SYGVKD. CDR3 size: 15 residues. The CDR3 DNA is TGTGCCACCAGTTTAGCGGGGGGGTCCTACAATGAGCAGTTCTTC. Its translation: CATSLAGGSYNEQFF.

The chain employs TRBV30 and TRBJ1-4; 7 bases match TRBD1. The CDR3 length is 19 residues. V lost 2 bases to trimming and J lost 0 bases; unmatched junction nucleotides: 15. The germline V gene has CDR1 GTSNPN and CDR2 SVGIG (reference sequence). The CDR3 loop is CAWSKWELGQAATNEKLFF. In DNA form, the CDR3 reads TGTGCCTGGAGTAAGTGGGAATTAGGACAGGCCGCAACTAATGAAAAACTGTTTTTT.